The rows below give T cell receptor beta chains drawn from one sample of a study of breast tumors, draining lymph nodes, adjacent tissues. MiXCR was run by TCRdb on the multiplex PCR reads, yielding one entry per CDR3 protein. The repertoire holds 150,000 to 200,000 distinct CDR3 sequences, with roughly 31% as singletons. The sample comprised axillary lymph node tissue. The receptors originated from a female donor with breast cancer. Some clones in this sample may be carry-over from other donors' samples. Both conserved end residues are part of each CDR3. The order of the fields is V gene, J gene, clone size, CDR3 length, CDR3 protein. Only some rows state a clone size, as once, few, many or a class for expanded clones.

>TRBV4-1|TRBJ2-7|many|16
CASSQDIAGRHYEQYF
>TRBV15|TRBJ2-1|many|16
CATSRDRTGTYNERFF
>TRBV18|TRBJ2-1|-|15
CASSSAGTGYNEQFF
>TRBV7-9|TRBJ2-7|many|15
CASSPERGRSYEQYF
>TRBV11-2|TRBJ1-5|-|14
CASSQGVGAQPQHF
>TRBV10-3|TRBJ2-7|many|14
CAISGGGQGYEQYF
>TRBV7-2|TRBJ1-6|once|11
CASSLNSLLHF
>TRBV4-1|TRBJ2-1|many|16
CASSPRYSSSYNEQFF
>TRBV20-1|TRBJ1-2|-|16
CSATGQGRLAGDGYTF
>TRBV12-3/TRBV12-4|TRBJ2-1|few|15
CASSFRTGGAGAQFF
>TRBV4-2|TRBJ2-3|many|16
CASSQDAHTVGDTQYF
>TRBV20-1|TRBJ2-7|-|16
CSARRPTSGGPYEQYF
>TRBV27|TRBJ2-7|-|15
CASSLTSGTTLEQYF
>TRBV12-3/TRBV12-4|TRBJ2-4|-|14
CAGRSTVGKNIQYF
>TRBV30|TRBJ2-3|-|16
CAWSRFLAEVTDTQYF
>TRBV20-1|TRBJ1-2|many|13
CSASPETPYGYTF
>TRBV5-1|TRBJ2-7|many|15
CASSLVTGLNYEQYF
>TRBV20-1|TRBJ2-1|many|13
CSADRGEDNEQFF
>TRBV19|TRBJ2-2|many|15
CASSIQRVNTGELFF
>TRBV20-1|TRBJ1-6|few|15
CSAKIGREGDSPHHF
>TRBV29-1|TRBJ1-3|-|12
CSESKGRDTIYF
>TRBV20-1|TRBJ2-1|-|15
CSGETSGRLRNEQFF
>TRBV19|TRBJ1-2|many|12
CASKGGYYGYTF
>TRBV20-1|TRBJ2-1|many|14
CSASRTSSYNEQFF
>TRBV20-1|TRBJ2-1|-|14
CSAADRRGYTEQFF
>TRBV20-1|TRBJ2-7|many|15
CSARGDRGGGYEQYF
>TRBV18|TRBJ2-7|-|15
CASSPGLSGAYEQYF
>TRBV7-7|-|-|19
CASSAYSGGAADPQETQYF
>TRBV5-5|TRBJ2-7|many|13
CASSLRTGGEQYF
>TRBV2|TRBJ1-1|many|12
CASRSDDREAFF
>TRBV20-1|TRBJ2-1|-|12
CSAGSSGRWQFF
>TRBV4-3|TRBJ2-7|once|14
CASSLGQDSYEQCF
>TRBV5-1|TRBJ2-1|-|13
CASLVREGGEQFF
>TRBV7-9|TRBJ1-4|many|14
CASSLGMPGEKLFF
>TRBV20-1|TRBJ2-1|many|16
CSATNEGTGRWDEQFF
>TRBV20-1|TRBJ2-5|many|15
CSARTKALRLETQYF
>TRBV7-3|TRBJ2-5|-|17
CASSLKRWLAGQEPQYF
>TRBV20-1|TRBJ1-4|-|13
CSASRQGNEKLFF
>TRBV7-2|TRBJ1-2|large|14
CASSLQQRLYGYTF
>TRBV12-3/TRBV12-4|TRBJ2-2|few|16
CASSFAFGTDTGELFF
>TRBV6-5|TRBJ2-6|-|14
CASSYRVGANVLTF
>TRBV5-5|TRBJ2-2|few|12
CASGQHAGELFF
>TRBV7-3|TRBJ2-3|-|16
CASSLSREGYADTQYF
>TRBV5-1|TRBJ1-4|-|14
CASSLESGGEKLFF
>TRBV5-1|TRBJ2-7|many|15
CASSLGSSGDYEQYF
>TRBV10-3|TRBJ1-2|many|14
CAISESPDFYGYTF
>TRBV7-3|TRBJ2-2|many|16
CASSSSLVGTTGELFF
>TRBV24-1|TRBJ2-1|-|18
CATSDPGTGRTSGSEQFF
>TRBV14|TRBJ2-7|many|11
CASSRISEQYF
>TRBV2|TRBJ2-7|many|14
CASSVGGRSYEQYF
>TRBV19|TRBJ1-2|-|14
CAGRVRHTNYGYTF
>TRBV7-6|TRBJ2-5|many|13
CASSVAGEETQYF
>TRBV19|TRBJ1-2|many|13
CASSMTLQSGYTF
>TRBV7-7|TRBJ2-1|-|14
CASSYSGTGNEQFF
>TRBV28|TRBJ2-5|-|19
CASGSFSVNRGRRRETQYF